The source of this T cell receptor beta chain is a study of metastatic and nonmetastatic thyroid tumors (dated by TCRdb to about 2020). Concerning the study at large: For patients with malignant and with benign thyroid disease, the researchers compared repertoires between peripheral blood samples and tumor or nodule tissue samples.

In regard to this clone: Its target antigen remains unknown. Per-base quality was not reported, and no clone a single base away is much larger than it.

The germline V gene (reference sequence) gives CDR1 as DFQATT and CDR2 as SNEGSKA. CDR3 length: 12 amino acids, cysteine to phenylalanine. The entry retains the CDR3 DNA only, 36 bases that are in frame from base 1. V sheds 3 bases and J sheds 5 bases, leaving 8 bases between their ends. Before undergoing thyroid surgery, none of the patients had been given any kind of treatment. Using T-cell receptor beta sequencing, the study looked back at clinical samples from patients collected from 2012 to 2018. On the study overall, not on this receptor specifically: TCR beta diversity was reported as significantly higher in malignant tumors than in benign nodules, in both blood and tumor samples.

Libraries were constructed by PCR. Sequencing was carried out with an Illumina HiSeq 4000. High-throughput sequencing was used to profile the TCR beta-chain CDR3 region of every patient. The paper's processing steps were these. Drawing on CDR3 differences between clinicopathological groups, the researchers built a classifier meant to tell apart patients with distant-metastatic papillary thyroid cancer. Repertoire diversity was assessed with the Shannon index, and tumor-blood repertoire similarity with the Morisita-Horn index. TCRdb ran its own pipeline on the public reads, namely fastp trimming at Q25 and MiXCR clone calling, and kept in-frame beta chains. TCRdb, not the original authors, processed these V and J calls. The table for this sample lists about 18,000 clones; less than 30% of them were counted only once. The ten largest clones represent around 27% of the sample.

The specimen was tumor tissue. The TCR was taken from a male donor with papillary thyroid cancer or a benign thyroid nodule (not recorded which). Some clones in this sample may be carry-over from other donors' samples. The chain is encoded by TRBV20-1 joined to TRBJ2-1; no D gene can be assigned with confidence. The nucleotide sequence is given as TGCAGTGCTAGGCTCAGGAACAATGAGCAGTTCTTC. Translated, it reads CSARLRNNEQFF.